The 13 T cell receptor beta chains presented below share a single source sample, sequenced in a study of blood T cells in healthy people across ages. Primers used in a second PCR of roughly 6 to 11 cycles were a sample-barcoded 5' primer and a J-beta primer mix. TCRdb itself ran the 5' RACE reads through MiXCR, one entry per CDR3 protein. Of about 750,000 distinct CDR3 sequences in the sample, 40% to 65% were seen once. What was sequenced was blood. These receptors originate from a man aged 80 or over in good health.

The chain couples TRBV5-1 to TRBJ1-6; 7 nucleotides align to TRBD1. The CDR3 covers 14 residues. From germline, CDR1 is SGHRS and CDR2 YFSETQ. With 4 bases clipped from V and 6 bases from J, the junction kept 4 bases outside the gene matches. CDR3 in DNA: TGCGCCAGCAGCCCCACAGGGGCTAATTCACCCCTCCACTTT. As protein: CASSPTGANSPLHF.

Turning to this clonotype: A read error may be the cause here, since a much bigger clone is one base away. J is TRBJ2-3 and V is TRBV29-1; D is unclear. CDR1 and CDR2 (germline): SQVTM, ANQGSEA. The CDR3 spans 13 residues. The V end lost 3 bases, the J end lost 8 bases, and 15 bases lay between the germline ends. CDR3 bases: TGCAGCGTTGATCCCGTTAGAGGAGCTACGCAGTATTTT. Translating gives CSVDPVRGATQYF.

This sequence joins TRBV2 and TRBJ2-7; the D is unclear. Germline CDR1 SNHLY, CDR2 FYNNEI. The CDR3 runs to 11 residues. V was pared by 3 bases and J by 5 bases, with 5 bases between. The CDR3 nucleotides read TGTGCCAGCAGTGATAGGGACGAGCAGTACTTC. It is translated as CASSDRDEQYF.

The V gene is TRBV6-5, the J gene TRBJ2-1; 9 nucleotides match TRBD1. V dropped 6 bases and J dropped 8; count of bases not matched to a gene: 8. This CDR3 is built from 14 residues. Germline V lookup: CDR1 MNHEY, CDR2 SVGAGI. The CDR3 spells CASSPGTGNHEQFF. CDR3 bases: TGTGCCAGCAGCCCTGGGACAGGGAACCATGAGCAGTTCTTC.

The J gene is TRBJ1-2, the V gene TRBV3-1; D is unclear. V lost 2 bases to trimming and J lost 3 bases, with 13 bases between them. The CDR3 is 15 amino acids. In germline, CDR1 is LGHDT, CDR2 YNNKEL (reference sequence). CDR3 sequence: CASSQSSPRDYGYTF. The CDR3 coding sequence is TGTGCCAGCAGCCAATCCAGCCCTCGGGACTATGGCTACACCTTC. Together with reference TRBV3-1 and TRBJ1-2, the CDR3 gives the full variable domain: DTAVSQTPKYLVTQMGNDKSIKCEQNLGHDTMYWYKQDSKKFLKIMFSYNNKELIINETVPNRFSPKSPDKAHLNLHINSLELGDSAVYFCASSQSSPRDYGYTFGSGTRLTVV.

The chain has TRBV6-6 and TRBJ2-7, with D possibly matching TRBD2 (6 bases). The ends were cut back, 2 bases at V and 2 bases at J, with 19 bases in the middle. The CDR3 contains 17 residues. CDR1 is MNHNY and CDR2 is SVGAGI in the germline V gene (reference sequence). This CDR3 is CASSYRMLAGGTYEQYF. The CDR3 nucleotides are TGTGCCAGCAGTTACCGTATGCTAGCCGGAGGGACCTACGAGCAGTACTTC.

In its sample, this clonotype was seen once. The chain carries TRBV7-2 and TRBJ2-3, with 13 bases identical to TRBD2. V trimming: 5 bases; J trimming: 4 bases; junction bases outside the gene matches: 6. Germline V CDR1 and CDR2: SGHTA, FQGNSA. The length of the CDR3 is 16 residues. CDR3 in amino acids: CASSAGLAGLSDTQYF. CDR3 DNA sequence: TGTGCCAGCAGCGCGGGACTAGCGGGGTTGTCAGATACGCAGTATTTT.

This clonotype has at least ten counts. The junction departs from the called germline gene at one end, perhaps through a read error. The chain carries TRBV5-1 and TRBJ2-1; D is perhaps TRBD2 (5 bases). The CDR3 totals 14 residues. Per the germline V gene, CDR1 is SGHRS and CDR2 is YFSETQ. CDR3 sequence: CASSLRDSYNEQFF. The CDR3, as DNA: TGTGCCAGCAGCTTACGGGACTCCTACAATGAGCAGTTCTTC.

The gene calls are TRBV4-2 and TRBJ2-4; 10 bases are a match to TRBD2. Matching the DNA end better, TRBJ2-5 makes the J call doubtful. Looked up from germline, CDR1 is LGHNA and CDR2 is YNFKEQ. This CDR3 is built from 16 residues. As DNA, the CDR3 is TGTGCCAGCAGCCGACAAGCGGGAGGGGGCGGAGAGACCCAGTACTTC. Protein: CASSRQAGGGGETQYF.

As for this clonotype: At one end the junction does not follow the germline gene, possibly because of a read error. The chain has TRBV12-3 or TRBV12-4 and TRBJ2-5, with D tentatively TRBD1 or TRBD2 (5 bases each). The CDR3 length is 14 residues. The CDR3 DNA reads TGTACCAGCAGTTTTGTGAGGTCCGAAGGGGAGCAGTACTTC. Encoded protein: CTSSFVRSEGEQYF.

This clonotype was counted at least ten times. The rearrangement links TRBV7-2 to TRBJ2-1; the match to TRBD1 covers 9 bases. Germline assignment: CDR1 SGHTA and CDR2 FQGNSA. The CDR3 has 15 residues. The V gene end was trimmed by 5 bases and the J gene end by 9 bases; junction bases not matched to a gene: 11. The CDR3 DNA reads as TGTGCCAGCAGCCGAGGGGGACAGGGAAACGGTGAGCAGTTCTTC. It is translated as CASSRGGQGNGEQFF.

This clonotype came up a few times. This rearrangement joins TRBV5-1 to TRBJ2-1; TRBD2 agrees at 10 bases. This CDR3 has 15 residues. Germline CDR1 SGHRS, CDR2 YFSETQ. V shed 4 bases and J 2 bases; nucleotides not matched to a gene: 3. Here the CDR3 reads CASSILAGTYNEQFF. The CDR3 DNA follows: TGCGCCAGCAGCATACTAGCGGGGACCTACAATGAGCAGTTCTTC.

V and J are TRBV28 and TRBJ2-4; possible D gene TRBD1, 6 bases. There are 16 residues in the CDR3. The V gene's germline CDR1 is MDHEN and CDR2 SYDVKM. The V and J ends lost 1 base and 2 bases respectively, with 12 bases between them. The chain's CDR3 is CASSLSSQGSKNIQYF. CDR3 in DNA: TGTGCCAGCAGTTTATCGTCACAGGGCTCCAAAAACATTCAGTACTTC.